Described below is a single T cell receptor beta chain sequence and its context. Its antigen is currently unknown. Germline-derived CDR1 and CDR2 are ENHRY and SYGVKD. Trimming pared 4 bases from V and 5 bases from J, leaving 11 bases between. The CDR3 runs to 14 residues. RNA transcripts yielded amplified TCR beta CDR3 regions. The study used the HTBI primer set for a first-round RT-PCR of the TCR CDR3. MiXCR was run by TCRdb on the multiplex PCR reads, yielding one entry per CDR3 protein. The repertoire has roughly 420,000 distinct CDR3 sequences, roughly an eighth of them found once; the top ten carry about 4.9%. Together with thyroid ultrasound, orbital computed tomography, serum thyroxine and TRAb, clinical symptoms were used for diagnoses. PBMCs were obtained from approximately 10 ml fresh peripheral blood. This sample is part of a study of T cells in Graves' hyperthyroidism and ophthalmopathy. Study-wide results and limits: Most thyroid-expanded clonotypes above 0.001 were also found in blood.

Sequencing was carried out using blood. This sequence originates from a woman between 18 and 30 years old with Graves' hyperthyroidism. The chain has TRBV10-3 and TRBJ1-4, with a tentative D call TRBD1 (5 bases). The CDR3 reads CAISGQGANEKLFF. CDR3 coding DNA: TGTGCCATCAGTGGTCAGGGTGCGAATGAAAAACTGTTTTTT.